This T cell receptor (beta chain) was recorded in a study of T-cell memory formation after mild COVID-19. Study-wide results and caveats: The second-wave clones peaking on day 37 were not confirmed as SARS-CoV-2-specific. Contracting CD4+ clones were located mainly in CM and EM, and CD8+ clones in EMRA. Pre-infection memory already had some responding clones, implying cross-reactive memory joined.

A word on this clonotype: What it binds is not known.

Each CDR3 protein gets one entry after TCRdb re-called the 5' RACE reads with MiXCR. This sample has a few hundred thousand distinct CDR3 sequences, with more than 20% found just once. The germline gives CDR1 MNHNY, CDR2 SVGAGI (reference sequence). CDR3 length: 13 amino acids. The ends lost 5 bases at V and 4 bases at J; junction bases unmatched: 3. Sequencing was done on a sample of PBMCs or a T cell subset sorted from them (not recorded which). The receptor comes from an adult woman who had mild COVID-19 (a few samples of this study predate the infection). Cell type and time point are not known. The V gene is TRBV6-6, the J gene TRBJ2-3, with 7 bases that match TRBD1. The CDR3 loop reads CASSLTGSDTQYF. The DNA of the CDR3 is TGTGCCAGCAGTCTGACAGGGTCAGATACGCAGTATTTT.